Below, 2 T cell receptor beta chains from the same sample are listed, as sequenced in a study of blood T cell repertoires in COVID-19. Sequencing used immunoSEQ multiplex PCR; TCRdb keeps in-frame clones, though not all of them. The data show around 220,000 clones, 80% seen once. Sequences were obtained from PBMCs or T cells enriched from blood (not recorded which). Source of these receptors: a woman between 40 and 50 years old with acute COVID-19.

CDR3 sequence: CASSFGGLTWGTEAFF. The CDR3 coding sequence is TGTGCCAGCAGTTTCGGAGGGCTTACATGGGGTACTGAAGCTTTCTTT. The chain is built from TRBV27 and TRBJ1-1; no clear D. V gave up 3 bases and J gave up 5 bases, with 19 bases separating them. This CDR3 is built from 16 residues. CDR1 MNHEY and CDR2 SMNVEV come from the germline V gene (reference sequence).

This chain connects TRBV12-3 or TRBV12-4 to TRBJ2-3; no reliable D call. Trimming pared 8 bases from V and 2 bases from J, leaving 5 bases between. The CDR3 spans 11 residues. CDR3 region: CASSFTDTQYF. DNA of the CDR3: TGTGCCAGCTCCTTCACAGATACGCAGTATTTT.